This TCR beta chain was profiled in a study of cytotoxic CD8 clonotypes in ibrutinib-treated CLL (dated by TCRdb to the early 2020s). The study in broad terms: The cohort had ten to twelve relapsed/refractory and roughly 14 treatment-naive patients; 17 were IGHV unmutated. Responses were partial in around 25 patients and complete in 2; after median about 68 months follow-up, roughly 15 stayed in remission and roughly twelve progressed. Samples at response were collected after a median of roughly 13 months of treatment, with a range of 6 to 36 months. On average, each sample yielded some 250,000 productive templates and 85,000 to 95,000 productive rearrangements. Longitudinal samples were available for about 30% of the roughly 90 trial participants. Cryopreserved peripheral blood mononuclear cells were obtained before treatment, at response, and at either sustained remission or disease progression. Every remission and progressive disease sample was obtained while ibrutinib was still being received by the patients. Study-wide conclusions, independent of this receptor: At baseline, clonality was higher than in age-matched healthy donors and showed a strong correlation with circulating CD8+ T-cell counts. An increase in clonality was observed at ibrutinib response, with clonality remaining stable during sustained remission and falling back toward baseline at progression. Public clonotypes were rare and either shrank or stayed stable during treatment, and the rise in clonality at ibrutinib response reflected expansion of private clonotypes. Sustained-remission and progressing patients did not have matched sampling times, and lymph node repertoires were not examined.

The CDR3 spans 14 residues, from the cysteine through the phenylalanine. Only the CDR3 portion is preserved as DNA: 42 bases, with reading frame beginning at the first base. The germline ends are 15 bases apart after V is trimmed by 0 bases and J by 10 bases. CDR1 and CDR2 (SGHRS, YFSETQ) derive from the germline V gene. The time point label corresponds to: less than 30 months on ibrutinib. For TCR beta library preparation, 1.5 to 2.5 micrograms of genomic DNA was extracted from cryopreserved PBMCs. High-throughput TCR beta sequencing was performed on longitudinal blood samples from CLL patients receiving ibrutinib monotherapy. Patients were enrolled in a phase 2 open-label single-center ibrutinib monotherapy trial. Each clonotype received, on average, around 10x coverage in deep resolution sequencing performed on a MiSeq, where the target depth lay between 1 in 1 million and 1 in 200,000 T cells. The immunoSEQ hsTCRB Kit was used to generate the TCR beta libraries. Under the source paper's analysis protocol: Data were analyzed with ImmunoSEQ Data Assistant and ImmunoSEQ Analyzer, with V, D and J genes assigned per IMGT definitions. Clonality, which ranges from 0 to 1, was calculated by subtracting the normalized Shannon entropy of productive rearrangement frequencies from one. Only overrepresented clonotypes making up at least 0.05% of the repertoire of each patient were included in the public clonotype analysis. About a dozen repertoires from age-matched healthy donors, obtained from immuneACCESS, served as clonality controls. Imported from immuneACCESS, the table was reduced by TCRdb to in-frame sequences with V and J called. These copies leave out some clones; in studies compared against another copy, an unresolved V gene accounts for under half, and the cause of the remainder is not known. V and J calls and clone size are those listed in that table; D and trimming were worked out from the DNA. The sample table shows approximately 200,000 clones, and over 60% are seen once. Under 15% of the sample is in the top ten clones.

Concerning this clone itself: Its target antigen remains unknown. Base qualities were left out, and no much larger clone turns up one base away.

The chain links TRBV5-1 with TRBJ2-3, with the D gene too uncertain to name. This TCR came from a human donor with chronic lymphocytic leukemia. Sequencing used PBMCs, obtained after 24 months of ibrutinib treatment. In nucleotide form, the sequence is TGCGCCAGCAGCTTGGGGACCGCTTTGGATCCGCAGTATTTT. It codes for CASSLGTALDPQYF.